The present entry profiles one T cell receptor beta chain with its context. No antigen is known for it. Adult Caucasians living in Nashville, Tennessee made up all of the donors. The data were obtained in a study of shared clonotypes between healthy human individuals. Study-level findings and limits: Blood alone was sampled, and tissue repertoires likely differ.

The test was conducted at deep level. Genomic DNA (from each subset) was split evenly across several immunoSEQ plates. Method: immunoSEQ multiplex PCR; TCRdb's copy keeps in-frame clones and lacks some. Among about 330,000 clones listed, approximately 79% were seen once. The germline V gene encodes CDR1 SGHKS and CDR2 YYEKEE (reference sequence). The CDR3 extends over 15 amino acids. The V and J ends lost 0 bases and 4 bases, in that order; junction bases with no gene match: 3. The sequence was collected from a man aged 30-40 years in good health. Specimen: memory CD4+ T cells sorted from blood. The sample's subset: CD45RA-negative fraction. The chain carries TRBV5-5 and TRBJ1-4; 7 nucleotides match TRBD1. The CDR3 bases are TGTGCCAGCAGCTTGGGGACAGGTCGTAATGAAAAACTGTTTTTT. This gives the protein CASSLGTGRNEKLFF. The full variable domain, rest sourced from reference TRBV5-5 and TRBJ1-4, is DAGVTQSPTHLIKTRGQQVTLRCSPISGHKSVSWYQQVLGQGPQFIFQYYEKEERGRGNFPDRFSARQFPNYSSELNVNALLLGDSALYLCASSLGTGRNEKLFFGSGTQLSVL.